This T cell receptor beta chain was found in a study of blood T cell repertoires in COVID-19. Study-wide context: Samples representing acute and convalescent COVID-19 were sourced from the United States, Italy and Spain.

The assay was immunoSEQ multiplex PCR, and TCRdb's table has in-frame clones only and misses some. This sample has fewer than 350,000 clones, with approximately 85% found just once. CDR1 and CDR2 (germline): ENHRY, SYGVKD. The CDR3 extends over 17 amino acids. With 0 bases removed from V and 0 bases from J, the gap between germline ends came to 14 bases. This clone was seen only a few times. The chain links TRBV10-3 to TRBJ1-1; TRBD1 might be the D (6 bases). The TCR was taken from a human donor in a cohort sampled during active COVID-19. The sequenced sample consisted of peripheral blood. The CDR3: CAISESRDTLMNTEAFF. DNA of the CDR3: TGTGCCATCAGTGAGTCTCGGGACACCCTTATGAACACTGAAGCTTTCTTT.